Listed here are 10 T cell receptor beta chains from one sample, sequenced in a study of neurological immune-mediated disorders. TCRdb processed the 5' RACE reads anew with MiXCR; each CDR3 protein has one entry. This sample carries some 60,000 distinct CDR3 sequences, around 5% of them seen once, and the ten largest clones take approximately 3.2%. Sequenced sample: PBMCs. The receptors stem from a woman aged 50 to 65 with multiple sclerosis.

Comments on this clonotype: This may be a read error: a much more frequent sequence differs by one nucleotide. The gene calls are TRBV5-1 and TRBJ2-1; D remains unclear. Germline CDR1 reads SGHRS; CDR2 reads YFSETQ. Trimming shortened V by 4 bases and J by 7 bases, and 21 bases separated the two germline ends. The CDR3 covers 16 residues. The CDR3 coding sequence is TGCGCCAGCAGCCCCGAGGACCCCCCAGCTTATAATGAGCAGTTCTTC. Its protein is CASSPEDPPAYNEQFF. Based on the CDR3 plus reference TRBV5-1 and TRBJ2-1, the full variable domain is KAGVTQTPRYLIKTRGQQVTLSCSPISGHRSVSWYQQTPGQGLQFLFEYFSETQRNKGNFPGRFSGRQFSNSRSEMNVSTLELGDSALYLCASSPEDPPAYNEQFFGPGTRLTVL.

This clonotype occurred many times. V and J are TRBV12-3 or TRBV12-4 and TRBJ2-3, with TRBD2 matching over 12 bases. This CDR3 has 16 amino acids. Trimming took 5 bases from V and 2 from J; bases not matched to a gene: 5. The CDR3 DNA follows: TGTGCCAGCAGTCCCCGACTAGCGGGGGTCACAGATACGCAGTATTTT. It encodes CASSPRLAGVTDTQYF.

This clonotype was detected many times. The chain carries TRBV5-4 and TRBJ2-1; TRBD1 matches at 8 bases. The CDR3 runs 15 residues. Germline V gene data show CDR1 as SGHNT and CDR2 as YYREEE (reference sequence). V gave up 2 bases and J gave up 4 bases; unmatched junction bases: 5. The CDR3 spells CASSLSGGGYNEQFF. In DNA, the CDR3 is TGTGCCAGCAGCTTATCAGGGGGCGGGTACAATGAGCAGTTCTTC.

This clonotype was detected many times. V gene TRBV5-1 combines with J gene TRBJ1-5; D is undetermined. The CDR3 has 13 residues. The V gene lost 0 bases and the J gene lost 5 bases, with 6 bases spanning the gap. The germline CDR1 and CDR2 sequences are SGHRS and YFSETQ. The CDR3 DNA is TGCGCCAGCAGCTTGGATGGGTATCAGCCCCAGCATTTT. Amino acid sequence: CASSLDGYQPQHF.

This clonotype was found many times. The rearrangement uses TRBV12-3 or TRBV12-4 and TRBJ1-1; D is unclear. The CDR3 contains 14 residues. V was shortened by 5 bases and J by 0 bases, with 10 bases between the two germline ends. CDR3 nucleotide sequence: TGTGCCAGCAGTACGACAACCTTGAACACTGAAGCTTTCTTT. It translates to CASSTTTLNTEAFF.

This clonotype has only a few counts. This sequence joins TRBV18 and TRBJ2-1, with D possibly being TRBD1 or TRBD2 (5 bases each). This CDR3 has 15 amino acids. CDR1 is KGHSH, CDR2 LQKENI, per germline. V gave up 2 bases and J gave up 7 bases, with 15 bases separating them. The CDR3 DNA sequence: TGTGCCAGCTCACCAGTGCGAAGTTGGGGGAATGAGCAGTTCTTC. It specifies CASSPVRSWGNEQFF. Combining the CDR3 with reference TRBV18 and TRBJ2-1 gives the whole variable domain NAGVMQNPRHLVRRRGQEARLRCSPMKGHSHVYWYRQLPEEGLKFMVYLQKENIIDESGMPKERFSAEFPKEGPSILRIQQVVRGDSAAYFCASSPVRSWGNEQFFGPGTRLTVL.

In this sample, this clonotype turned up many times. The chain uses TRBV5-1 and TRBJ1-2; weak D call: TRBD1 (6 bases). The CDR3 is 15 amino acids. Per germline, CDR1 SGHRS and CDR2 YFSETQ. CDR3 sequence: CGSRGAYRTDYGYTF. The CDR3 DNA follows: TGCGGGTCGCGGGGGGCATACAGAACTGACTATGGCTACACCTTC. The full variable domain, rest sourced from reference TRBV5-1 and TRBJ1-2, is KAGVTQTPRYLIKTRGQQVTLSCSPISGHRSVSWYQQTPGQGLQFLFEYFSETQRNKGNFPGRFSGRQFSNSRSEMNVSTLELGDSALYLCGSRGAYRTDYGYTFGSGTRLTVV.

This clonotype was seen many times. This rearrangement joins TRBV7-9 to TRBJ2-5, with 12 bases identical to TRBD1. CDR1 and CDR2 from the germline V gene are SEHNR and FQNEAQ (reference sequence). Trimming at V came to 5 bases and at J to 4 bases, leaving 8 bases not matched to a gene. The CDR3 has 16 amino acids. CDR3 bases: TGTGCCAGCAGCCCCAATCGGGACAGGGGGCGAGAGACCCAGTACTTC. This translates into CASSPNRDRGRETQYF.

This clonotype occurred many times. The chain uses TRBV20-1 and TRBJ2-3; no firm D call. The CDR3 has 14 residues. CDR1 is DFQATT, CDR2 SNEGSKA, per germline (reference sequence). V was cut by 6 bases and J by 0 bases, with 13 bases left in between. As DNA, the CDR3 is TGCAGTGCCCCAGCAGAGACTAGCACAGATACGCAGTATTTT. It codes for CSAPAETSTDTQYF.

In this sample, this clonotype turned up many times. The rearrangement links TRBV29-1 to TRBJ2-3; 11 bases are shared with TRBD2. The CDR3 covers 15 residues. The germline V gene encodes CDR1 SQVTM and CDR2 ANQGSEA. V was clipped by 1 base and J by 1 base; unmatched bases: 1. In nucleotides, the CDR3 is TGCAGCGTTGAAGGGGGACTAGCGGGCACAGATACGCAGTATTTT. This translates into CSVEGGLAGTDTQYF.